The T cell receptor beta chain under discussion was sequenced for a study of blood T cell repertoires in COVID-19. Study context: Samples taken during acute and convalescent COVID-19 were collected in the United States, Italy and Spain. PBMCs, B-cell-depleted T cells, or T cells provided the cDNA or gDNA that made up the material.

The authors' processing: The assay estimated nucleated cells by amplifying reference gene primers. Produced via immunoSEQ multiplex PCR; TCRdb's table is partial and in-frame only. The V and J calls and clone size come from that table; D and trimming were worked out from the DNA. This table holds 130,000 or so clones, roughly 88% found once. The CDR3 loop spans 15 amino acids. Trimming took off 1 base at V and 3 bases at J, with 10 bases between the two ends. The germline gives CDR1 MGHRA, CDR2 YSYEKL. The genes are TRBV4-1 and TRBJ1-5; no clear D. The sample consisted of peripheral blood. The receptor comes from a man aged 45-60 years with acute or convalescent COVID-19. CDR3 coding DNA: TGCGCCAGCAGCCAAGGGCACAGAATCAATCAGCCCCAGCATTTT. This sequence encodes CASSQGHRINQPQHF.